Below are 12 T cell receptor beta chains sequenced from a single sample in a study of CD8+ T cells in alopecia areata. Treatment defined: oral pan-JAK inhibitor, 5-10 mg twice daily. cDNA serving as the sequencing template came from extracted, reverse transcribed RNA. Generated by immunoSEQ multiplex PCR, the TCRdb table keeps only in-frame clones and is missing some. Of 150,000 to 200,000 clones listed, about 60% are singletons. The sample consisted of CD8+ T cells sorted from blood, taken at week 24, from a patient treated with tofacitinib. The receptors stem from a human donor with alopecia areata.

The chain uses TRBV6-6 and TRBJ2-4; no definite D call. The germline V and J ends were trimmed by 5 bases and 8 bases, with 10 bases remaining between them. The CDR3 contains 12 residues. Germline loops: CDR1 MNHNY, CDR2 SVGAGI (reference sequence). CDR3 nucleotide sequence: TGTGCCAGCAGTACTTCACGGGACATTCAGTACTTC. It yields the protein CASSTSRDIQYF.

The rearrangement joins TRBV5-1 to TRBJ1-2; the match to TRBD1 covers 7 bases. Germline CDR1 is SGHRS and CDR2 is YFSETQ. V lost 4 bases, J lost 4 bases, and 7 bases stayed unmatched. The CDR3 extends over 14 amino acids. The CDR3 DNA reads as TGCGCCAGCAGCGTCACAGGGGAGCTCTATGGCTACACCTTC. Translated, it gives CASSVTGELYGYTF. The full variable domain, in which reference TRBV5-1 and TRBJ1-2 provide the parts outside the CDR3, is KAGVTQTPRYLIKTRGQQVTLSCSPISGHRSVSWYQQTPGQGLQFLFEYFSETQRNKGNFPGRFSGRQFSNSRSEMNVSTLELGDSALYLCASSVTGELYGYTFGSGTRLTVV.

This clone has more than one count but fewer than ten. One end of the junction is discordant with germline, which a read error may explain. The chain carries TRBV4-2 and TRBJ2-7, with D perhaps given as TRBD1 or TRBD2 (6 bases each). The CDR3 sequence is 14 residues long. The germline CDR1 and CDR2 sequences are LGHNA and YNFKEQ. CDR3: CASRRGGGSSEQYF. CDR3 DNA: TGTGCCAGCCGTCGAGGAGGGGGTTCCTCCGAGCAGTACTTC.

The V gene is TRBV13, the J gene TRBJ2-7, with a possible D match to TRBD1 (6 bases). Germline V gene data show CDR1 as PRHDT and CDR2 as FYEKMQ (reference sequence). The V and J ends lost 6 bases and 2 bases respectively, with 23 bases between them. This CDR3 spans 17 amino acids. CDR3 sequence (DNA): TGTGCCAGCAGTGATCGTGGGTACAGGGTTACCACCTACGAGCAGTACTTC. This encodes CASSDRGYRVTTYEQYF.

The chain carries TRBV2 and TRBJ2-3, with D possibly matching TRBD1 (6 bases). The germline V gene encodes CDR1 SNHLY and CDR2 FYNNEI. CDR3 size: 17 residues. V dropped 0 bases and J dropped 5 bases, with 18 bases sitting between them. CDR3 amino acids: CASSEAPRTEYGDTQYF. As DNA, the CDR3 is TGTGCCAGCAGTGAAGCGCCAAGGACAGAATACGGAGATACGCAGTATTTT.

The V call is TRBV25-1, the J call TRBJ2-1, with a possible D match to TRBD1 (5 bases). The germline V and J ends were trimmed by 6 bases and 1 base, with 10 bases remaining between them. CDR3 length equals 14 residues. The germline CDR1 and CDR2 sequences are MGHDK and SYGVNS. This CDR3 reads CASSLRGSYNEQFF. Written as DNA, the CDR3 is TGTGCCAGCAGCCTTAGGGGATCCTACAATGAGCAGTTCTTC.

The rearrangement joins TRBV10-3 to TRBJ2-2; unclear D gene. The CDR3 has 15 residues. The germline V and J ends were trimmed by 2 bases and 2 bases, with 9 bases remaining between them. Germline-derived CDR1 and CDR2 are ENHRY and SYGVKD. The CDR3 DNA reads TGTGCCATCAGTGAGGTTACGGTAAACACCGGGGAGCTGTTTTTT. Its protein product is CAISEVTVNTGELFF.

The chain links TRBV29-1 to TRBJ1-1; no clear D gene. Trimming removed 3 bases from V and 5 bases from J, with 10 bases in between. The germline V gene encodes CDR1 SQVTM and CDR2 ANQGSEA. The CDR3 has 12 residues. The CDR3 region is CSVEGGLTEAFF. The DNA of the CDR3 is TGCAGCGTTGAGGGAGGATTAACTGAAGCTTTCTTT. Full variable domain (missing parts from reference TRBV29-1 and TRBJ1-1): SAVISQKPSRDICQRGTSLTIQCQVDSQVTMMFWYRQQPGQSLTLIATANQGSEATYESGFVIDKFPISRPNLTFSTLTVSNMSPEDSSIYLCSVEGGLTEAFFGQGTRLTVV.

This clone was seen only a few times. The rearrangement joins TRBV4-1 to TRBJ2-7, with 8 nucleotides matching TRBD1. V was pared by 3 bases and J by 2 bases, with 6 bases of the junction left unmatched. Germline V CDR1 and CDR2: MGHRA, YSYEKL. This CDR3 is built from 15 residues. The CDR3 loop reads CASSHGQGGTYEQYF. CDR3 nucleotide sequence: TGCGCCAGCAGCCATGGACAGGGAGGAACCTACGAGCAGTACTTC.

This clone was detected only a few times. This chain uses TRBV2 with TRBJ1-5, with D possibly being TRBD1 (5 bases). Germline CDR1 is SNHLY and CDR2 is FYNNEI. Trimming cost V 6 bases and J 4 bases, with 13 bases left between them. The CDR3 sequence is 14 residues long. CDR3 DNA: TGTGCCAGCAGCTTCGGCAGGGAGAATCAGCCCCAGCATTTT. Translation: CASSFGRENQPQHF.

The chain couples TRBV6-4 to TRBJ2-3, with 11 bases aligning to TRBD2. This CDR3 is 15 amino acids long. Germline V gene sequence: CDR1 MRHNA, CDR2 SNTAGT. Losses at the gene ends were 5 bases for V and 1 base for J; bases not matched to a gene: 2. The CDR3 DNA follows: TGTGCCAGCAGTACTAGCGGGGGCGGCACAGATACGCAGTATTTT. Its protein product is CASSTSGGGTDTQYF.

J is TRBJ2-5 and V is TRBV21-1; the table's D call, TRBD2, was not checked against the DNA. TRBV21-1 corresponds to a pseudogene. The CDR3 has 15 amino acids. The CDR3 here is CASSTVSSGGETQYF. DNA for the CDR3: TGTGCCAGCAGCACCGTATCTAGCGGTGGGGAGACCCAGTACTTC.